Below, one T cell receptor (beta chain) is given with its context. The data derive from a study of blood T cell repertoires in COVID-19. Study information: COVID-19 samples, acute and convalescent, were from the United States, Italy and Spain. T cells, B-cell-depleted T cells, or PBMCs provided the cDNA or gDNA that served as material.

CDR1 and CDR2 (germline): GTSNPN, SVGIG (reference sequence). The V end was cut by 5 bases, the J end by 3 bases, with 11 bases between. The CDR3 totals 12 residues. Clones were read by immunoSEQ multiplex PCR, and TCRdb kept only the in-frame ones, dropping some. Here the sample spans fewer than 90,000 clones, 70% to 90% being singletons. Sequencing used peripheral blood. V gene TRBV30 combines with J gene TRBJ2-7, with a possible D match to TRBD1 (6 bases). The TCR originated in a man in his 70s with acute or convalescent COVID-19. Written as DNA, the CDR3 is TGTGCCTGGGGGACACCCTTCTACGAGCAGTACTTC. Its translation is CAWGTPFYEQYF.